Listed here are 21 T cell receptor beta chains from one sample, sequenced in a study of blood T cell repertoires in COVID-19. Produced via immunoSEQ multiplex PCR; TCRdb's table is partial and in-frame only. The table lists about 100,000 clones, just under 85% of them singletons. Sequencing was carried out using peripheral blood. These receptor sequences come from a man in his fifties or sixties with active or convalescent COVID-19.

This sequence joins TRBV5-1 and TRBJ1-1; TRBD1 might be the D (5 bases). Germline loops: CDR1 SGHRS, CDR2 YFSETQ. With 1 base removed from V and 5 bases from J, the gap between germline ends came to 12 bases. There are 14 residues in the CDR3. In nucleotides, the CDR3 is TGCGCCAGCAGCTTGTACGGGGGAGAGACTGAAGCTTTCTTT. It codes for CASSLYGGETEAFF.

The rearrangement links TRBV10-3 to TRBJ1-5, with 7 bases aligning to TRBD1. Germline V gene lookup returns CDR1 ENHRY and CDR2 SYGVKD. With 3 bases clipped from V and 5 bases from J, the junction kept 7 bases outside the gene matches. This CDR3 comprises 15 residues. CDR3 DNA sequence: TGTGCCATCAGTGACAGGGACAGCCGAGATCAGCCCCAGCATTTT. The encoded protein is CAISDRDSRDQPQHF.

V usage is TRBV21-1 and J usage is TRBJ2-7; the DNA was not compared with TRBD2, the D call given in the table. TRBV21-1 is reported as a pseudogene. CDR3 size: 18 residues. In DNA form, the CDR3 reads TGTGCCAGCAGCTCATCCTGGACTAGCGGGAGGGCCTCGCACGAGCAGTACTTC. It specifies CASSSSWTSGRASHEQYF.

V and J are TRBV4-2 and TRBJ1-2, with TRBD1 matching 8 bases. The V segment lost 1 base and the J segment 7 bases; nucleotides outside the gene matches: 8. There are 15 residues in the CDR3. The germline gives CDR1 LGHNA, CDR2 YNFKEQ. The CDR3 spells CASSQANQGAFGYTF. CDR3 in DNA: TGTGCCAGCAGCCAAGCCAATCAGGGGGCCTTTGGCTACACCTTC.

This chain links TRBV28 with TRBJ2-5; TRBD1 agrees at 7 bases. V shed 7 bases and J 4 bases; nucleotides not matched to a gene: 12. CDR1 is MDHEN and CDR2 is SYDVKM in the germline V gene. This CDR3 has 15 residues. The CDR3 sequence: CASTSIEGGTETQYF. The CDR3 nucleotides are TGTGCCAGCACCTCAATCGAAGGGGGCACAGAGACCCAGTACTTC.

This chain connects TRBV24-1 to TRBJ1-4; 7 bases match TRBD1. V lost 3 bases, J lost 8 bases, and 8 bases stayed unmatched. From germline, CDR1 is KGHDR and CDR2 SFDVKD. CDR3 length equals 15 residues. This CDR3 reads CATSDVTGNDEKLFF. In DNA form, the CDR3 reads TGTGCCACCAGTGATGTGACAGGGAATGACGAAAAACTGTTTTTT.

DNA of the CDR3: TGTGCCAGCAGACCCGGGACAGGGGTCACCGGGGAGCTGTTTTTT. Protein: CASRPGTGVTGELFF. This sequence joins TRBV6-4 and TRBJ2-2; 10 nucleotides match TRBD1. V trimming: 6 bases; J trimming: 4 bases; junction bases outside the gene matches: 5. In germline, CDR1 is MRHNA, CDR2 SNTAGT. This CDR3 has 15 amino acids.

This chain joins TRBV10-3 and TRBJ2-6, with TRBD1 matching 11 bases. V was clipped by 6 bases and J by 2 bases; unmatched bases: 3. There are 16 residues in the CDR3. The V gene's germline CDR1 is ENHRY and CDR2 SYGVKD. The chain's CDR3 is CAISGTGGTGANVLTF. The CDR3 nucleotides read TGTGCCATCAGCGGGACAGGGGGGACTGGGGCCAACGTCCTGACTTTC.

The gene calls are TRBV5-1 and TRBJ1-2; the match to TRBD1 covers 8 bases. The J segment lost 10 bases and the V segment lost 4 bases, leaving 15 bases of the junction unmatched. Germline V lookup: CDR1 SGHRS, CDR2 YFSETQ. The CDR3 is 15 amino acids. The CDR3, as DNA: TGCGCCAGCAGCCCCGCCGTCGGGCAGGGGGCAGTCTACACCTTC. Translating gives CASSPAVGQGAVYTF.

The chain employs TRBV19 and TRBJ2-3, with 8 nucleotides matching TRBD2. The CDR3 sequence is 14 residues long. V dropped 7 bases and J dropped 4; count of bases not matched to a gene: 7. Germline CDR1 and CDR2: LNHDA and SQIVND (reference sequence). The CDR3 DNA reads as TGTGCCAGTAAGGCGGGACTAGGGTCAGATACGCAGTATTTT. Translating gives CASKAGLGSDTQYF. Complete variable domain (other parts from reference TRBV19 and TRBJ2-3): DGGITQSPKYLFRKEGQNVTLSCEQNLNHDAMYWYRQDPGQGLRLIYYSQIVNDFQKGDIAEGYSVSREKKESFPLTVTSAQKNPTAFYLCASKAGLGSDTQYFGPGTRLTVL.

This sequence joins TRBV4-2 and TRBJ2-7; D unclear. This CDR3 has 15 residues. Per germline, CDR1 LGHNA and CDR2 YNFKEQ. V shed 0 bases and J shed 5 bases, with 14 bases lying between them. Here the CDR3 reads CASSQEMGLNDEQYF. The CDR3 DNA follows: TGTGCCAGCAGCCAAGAAATGGGCCTTAACGACGAGCAGTACTTC.

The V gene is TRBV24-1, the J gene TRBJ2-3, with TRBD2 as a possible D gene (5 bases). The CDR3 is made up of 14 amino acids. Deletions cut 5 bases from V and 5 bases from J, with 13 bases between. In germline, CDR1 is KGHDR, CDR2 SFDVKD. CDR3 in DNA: TGTGCCACCAGTGCCCAAGGGAGTGGAGATACGCAGTATTTT. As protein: CATSAQGSGDTQYF.

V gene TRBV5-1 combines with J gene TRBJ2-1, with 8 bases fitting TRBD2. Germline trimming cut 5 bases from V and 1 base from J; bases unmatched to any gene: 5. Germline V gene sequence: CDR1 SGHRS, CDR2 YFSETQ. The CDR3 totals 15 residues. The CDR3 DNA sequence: TGCGCCAGCAGGACTAGCGTCGATTCCTACAATGAGCAGTTCTTC. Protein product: CASRTSVDSYNEQFF.

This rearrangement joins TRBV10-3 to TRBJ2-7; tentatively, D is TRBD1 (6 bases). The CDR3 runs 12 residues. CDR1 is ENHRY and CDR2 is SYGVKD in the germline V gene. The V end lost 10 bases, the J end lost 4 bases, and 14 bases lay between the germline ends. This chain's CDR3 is CATREGGYEQYF. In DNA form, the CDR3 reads TGTGCCACCCGGGAAGGGGGTTACGAGCAGTACTTC.

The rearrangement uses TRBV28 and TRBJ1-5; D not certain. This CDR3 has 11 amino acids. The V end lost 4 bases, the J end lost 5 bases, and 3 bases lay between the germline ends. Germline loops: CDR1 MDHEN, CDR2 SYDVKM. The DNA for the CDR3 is TGTGCCAGCAGTTCATATCAGCCCCAGCATTTT. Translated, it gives CASSSYQPQHF.

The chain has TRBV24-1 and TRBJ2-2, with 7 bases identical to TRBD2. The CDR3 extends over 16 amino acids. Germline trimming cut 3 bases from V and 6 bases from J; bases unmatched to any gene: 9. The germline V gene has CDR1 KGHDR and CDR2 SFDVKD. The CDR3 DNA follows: TGTGCCACCAGTGATACGGCGGGAGTTCTCGCCGGGGAGCTGTTTTTT. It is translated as CATSDTAGVLAGELFF.

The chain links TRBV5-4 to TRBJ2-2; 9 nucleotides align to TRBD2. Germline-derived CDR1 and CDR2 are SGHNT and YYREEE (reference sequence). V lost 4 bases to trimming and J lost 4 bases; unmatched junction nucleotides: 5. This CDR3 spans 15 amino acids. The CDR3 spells CASSVTSGFTGELFF. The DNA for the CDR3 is TGTGCCAGCAGCGTGACTAGCGGATTCACCGGGGAGCTGTTTTTT.

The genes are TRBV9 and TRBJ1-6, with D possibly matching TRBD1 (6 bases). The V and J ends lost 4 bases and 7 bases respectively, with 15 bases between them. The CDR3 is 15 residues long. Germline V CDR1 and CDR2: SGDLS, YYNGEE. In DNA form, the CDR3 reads TGTGCCAGCAGCCTACTAGGACAGCCCAATTCACCCCTCCACTTT. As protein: CASSLLGQPNSPLHF. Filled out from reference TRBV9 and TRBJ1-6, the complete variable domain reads DSGVTQTPKHLITATGQRVTLRCSPRSGDLSVYWYQQSLDQGLQFLIQYYNGEERAKGNILERFSAQQFPDLHSELNLSSLELGDSALYFCASSLLGQPNSPLHFGNGTRLTVT.

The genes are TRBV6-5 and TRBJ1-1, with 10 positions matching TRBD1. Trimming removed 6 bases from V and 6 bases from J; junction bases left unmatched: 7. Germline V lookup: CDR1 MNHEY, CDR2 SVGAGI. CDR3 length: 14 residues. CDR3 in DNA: TGTGCCAGCAGCCCCGGGACAGGGGCCCCTGAAGCTTTCTTT. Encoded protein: CASSPGTGAPEAFF.

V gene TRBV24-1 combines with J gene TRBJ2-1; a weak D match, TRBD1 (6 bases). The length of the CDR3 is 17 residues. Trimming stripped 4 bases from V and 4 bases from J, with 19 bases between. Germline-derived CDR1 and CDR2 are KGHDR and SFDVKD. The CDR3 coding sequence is TGTGCCACCAGTGAAGGGACACGGGGCCGAATATACAATGAGCAGTTCTTC. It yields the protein CATSEGTRGRIYNEQFF.

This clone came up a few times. The CDR3 coding sequence is TGTGCCTGGCTCGCGGGGCCCACTGAAGCTTTCTTT. Amino acids: CAWLAGPTEAFF. The chain recombines TRBV30 with TRBJ1-1; a weak D match, TRBD1 (5 bases). Trimming shortened V by 5 bases and J by 4 bases, and 11 bases separated the two germline ends. The germline V gene has CDR1 GTSNPN and CDR2 SVGIG (reference sequence). This CDR3 is 12 amino acids long.